This T cell receptor beta chain stems from a study of blood T cell repertoires in COVID-19. Study-level background: Italy, Spain and the United States were the sources of the convalescent and acute COVID-19 samples. T cells, B-cell-depleted T cells, or PBMCs supplied cDNA or gDNA.

Original methodology: Estimates of nucleated cell counts were drawn from the amplification of reference gene primers. Produced via immunoSEQ multiplex PCR; TCRdb's table is partial and in-frame only. The DNA gave D and trimming, while V, J and clone size come from that table. The sample lists about 150,000 clones, around three quarters occurring once. The CDR3 has 15 residues. Trimming took 5 bases from V and 0 from J, leaving 12 bases between them. Germline V gene lookup returns CDR1 SGHRS and CDR2 YFSETQ. Sequenced material: peripheral blood. The gene calls are TRBV5-1 and TRBJ1-3; D might be TRBD1 (6 bases). The origin of this receptor is a man aged 50 to 60 with acute or convalescent COVID-19. CDR3 sequence: CASREAGDSGNTIYF. In nucleotides, the CDR3 is TGCGCCAGCAGAGAAGCAGGGGACTCTGGAAACACCATATATTTT.